This T cell receptor beta chain emerged from a study of naive and memory T cell subsets. General study results and limits: Naive repertoires, especially CD8, held a few larger clonotypes, possibly memory cells re-expressing CD45RA.

Four subsets defined by CD45RA and CD27 were sorted after CD3, CD4, CD8 and live/dead staining. Both TRBC1 and TRBC2 were covered by a beta constant-region primer of two equimolar oligonucleotides. Four rounds of PCR amplified the ligated cDNA using nested alpha and beta constant-region primers plus SP2. An oligonucleotide with the SP2 primer and a 12-nucleotide UMI was ligated to the cDNA 3' end. In TCRdb, the UMI-ligation and nested PCR reads were re-called with MiXCR into one record per CDR3 protein. The sample gives roughly 100,000 distinct CDR3 sequences, about 11% of which show up once; approximately 0.14% is in the top ten. As concerns this clonotype: The antigen remains unidentified.

The CDR3 runs to 15 residues. Trimming took off 2 bases at V and 1 base at J, with 10 bases between the two ends. The germline V gene encodes CDR1 SGHDT and CDR2 YYEEEE. Input material: naive CD4+ T cells from blood. The TCR sequence derives from a human donor in good health. The gene calls are TRBV5-6 and TRBJ1-3; D might be TRBD1 (6 bases). Here the CDR3 DNA reads TGTGCCAGCAGCTTCAGGGGCCTATCTGGAAACACCATATATTTT. Encoded protein: CASSFRGLSGNTIYF.